The rows below give T cell receptor beta chains drawn from one sample of a study of cytomegalovirus exposure and HLA in healthy donors. Method: immunoSEQ multiplex PCR; TCRdb's copy keeps in-frame clones and lacks some. The sample has fewer than 150,000 clones, roughly four fifths seen once. Material: PBMCs. Every receptor here comes from a human donor in good health. CDR3s include the opening cysteine and the closing phenylalanine or tryptophan. Each record gives: V gene, clone size, D gene, J gene, CDR3 protein, CDR3 DNA. D genes are given only for firm matches. Only some rows state a clone size, as once, few, many or a class for expanded clones.

v_call: TRBV7-2
clone_size: -
d_call: -
j_call: TRBJ2-1
cdr3_aa: CASSPNPGQAGGFF
cdr3_nt: TGTGCCAGCAGCCCTAACCCTGGACAGGCCGGGGGGTTCTTC

v_call: TRBV6-1
clone_size: -
d_call: -
j_call: TRBJ2-7
cdr3_aa: CASGGGGYEQYF
cdr3_nt: TGTGCCAGCGGAGGCGGAGGATACGAGCAGTACTTC

v_call: TRBV2
clone_size: -
d_call: TRBD1
j_call: TRBJ2-7
cdr3_aa: CASSADRGGEQYF
cdr3_nt: TGTGCCAGCAGTGCCGACAGGGGAGGCGAGCAGTACTTC

v_call: TRBV6-5
clone_size: -
d_call: -
j_call: TRBJ2-3
cdr3_aa: CATLRDTQYF
cdr3_nt: TGTGCCACCCTGAGGGATACGCAGTATTTT

v_call: TRBV30
clone_size: -
d_call: -
j_call: TRBJ1-3
cdr3_aa: CGLEGISGNTIYF
cdr3_nt: TGTGGACTAGAGGGGATTTCTGGAAACACCATATATTTT

v_call: TRBV2
clone_size: -
d_call: -
j_call: TRBJ1-4
cdr3_aa: CASTGQGGEKLFF
cdr3_nt: TGTGCCAGCACCGGGCAGGGCGGAGAAAAACTGTTTTTT

v_call: TRBV11-2
clone_size: -
d_call: -
j_call: TRBJ2-1
cdr3_aa: CASSLEGRRRRHEQFF
cdr3_nt: TGTGCCAGCAGCTTAGAGGGCCGTCGCCGACGGCATGAGCAGTTCTTC

v_call: TRBV5-1
clone_size: once
d_call: TRBD2
j_call: TRBJ2-7
cdr3_aa: CASSLGGTSGYEQYF
cdr3_nt: TGCGCCAGCAGCTTGGGCGGGACTAGCGGTTACGAGCAGTACTTC

v_call: TRBV30
clone_size: -
d_call: -
j_call: TRBJ2-7
cdr3_aa: CAWSVGSFCEQYF
cdr3_nt: TGTGCCTGGAGTGTGGGCAGTTTTTGTGAGCAGTACTTC

v_call: TRBV27
clone_size: -
d_call: -
j_call: TRBJ1-6
cdr3_aa: CASCRGGDSRSPLHF
cdr3_nt: TGTGCCAGCTGTCGGGGGGGTGATTCGCGATCACCCCTCCACTTT

v_call: TRBV5-8
clone_size: -
d_call: TRBD1
j_call: TRBJ1-4
cdr3_aa: CASSLTGGWRTNEKLFF
cdr3_nt: TGTGCCAGCAGCTTGACAGGGGGCTGGCGTACTAATGAAAAACTGTTTTTT

v_call: TRBV7-7
clone_size: -
d_call: TRBD2
j_call: TRBJ2-1
cdr3_aa: CASSASGSSYNEQFF
cdr3_nt: TGTGCTAGCAGCGCTAGCGGGAGCTCCTACAATGAGCAGTTCTTC

v_call: TRBV7-9
clone_size: few
d_call: TRBD2
j_call: TRBJ2-2
cdr3_aa: CASSLDYTSGRHTGELFF
cdr3_nt: TGTGCCAGCAGCTTAGATTACACTAGCGGGAGACACACCGGGGAGCTGTTTTTT

v_call: TRBV30
clone_size: -
d_call: -
j_call: TRBJ1-2
cdr3_aa: CAWSAGGRLNYGYTF
cdr3_nt: TGTGCCTGGAGTGCTGGGGGCCGACTTAACTATGGCTACACCTTC

v_call: TRBV29-1
clone_size: -
d_call: TRBD2
j_call: TRBJ2-2
cdr3_aa: CSVATSGGATGELFF
cdr3_nt: TGCAGCGTCGCTACTAGCGGGGGGGCCACCGGGGAGCTGTTTTTT

v_call: TRBV20-1
clone_size: -
d_call: -
j_call: TRBJ2-7
cdr3_aa: CSAPWTHEQYF
cdr3_nt: TGCAGTGCTCCCTGGACTCACGAGCAGTACTTC

v_call: TRBV14
clone_size: few
d_call: -
j_call: TRBJ2-1
cdr3_aa: CASSQPGRGWNEQFF
cdr3_nt: TGTGCCAGCAGCCAACCGGGACGGGGGTGGAATGAGCAGTTCTTC

v_call: TRBV29-1
clone_size: -
d_call: TRBD1
j_call: TRBJ2-2
cdr3_aa: CSVGGTGAVGELFF
cdr3_nt: TGCAGCGTTGGTGGGACAGGGGCCGTCGGGGAGCTGTTTTTT

v_call: TRBV30
clone_size: -
d_call: TRBD2
j_call: TRBJ2-1
cdr3_aa: CAWAPLRGGNEQFF
cdr3_nt: TGTGCCTGGGCCCCACTACGGGGGGGTAATGAGCAGTTCTTC

v_call: TRBV2
clone_size: -
d_call: TRBD1
j_call: TRBJ1-2
cdr3_aa: CASTGGHAYGYTF
cdr3_nt: TGTGCCAGCACAGGGGGACACGCCTATGGCTACACCTTC

v_call: TRBV21-1
clone_size: -
d_call: -
j_call: TRBJ1-1
cdr3_aa: CASSKGKAGGMNTEAFF
cdr3_nt: TGTGCCAGCAGCAAAGGGAAGGCAGGGGGCATGAACACTGAAGCTTTCTTT

v_call: TRBV10-2
clone_size: -
d_call: -
j_call: TRBJ2-7
cdr3_aa: CASSERGNEQYF
cdr3_nt: TGCGCCAGCAGTGAACGGGGGAACGAGCAGTACTTC

v_call: TRBV2
clone_size: once
d_call: TRBD2
j_call: TRBJ2-1
cdr3_aa: CASRGTSGAYNEQFF
cdr3_nt: TGTGCCAGCAGGGGGACTAGCGGGGCCTACAATGAGCAGTTCTTC

v_call: TRBV9
clone_size: -
d_call: TRBD2
j_call: TRBJ2-3
cdr3_aa: CASSVGGLAGRDTQYF
cdr3_nt: TGTGCCAGCAGCGTAGGTGGACTAGCGGGTCGGGATACGCAGTATTTT

v_call: TRBV2
clone_size: once
d_call: -
j_call: TRBJ1-5
cdr3_aa: CASSESQGGQPQHF
cdr3_nt: TGTGCCAGCAGTGAAAGTCAGGGTGGCCAGCCCCAGCATTTT

v_call: TRBV29-1
clone_size: once
d_call: -
j_call: TRBJ1-1
cdr3_aa: CSVDLRDNPASGGAFF
cdr3_nt: TGCAGCGTTGACCTCCGGGACAACCCGGCGTCAGGCGGAGCTTTCTTT

v_call: TRBV19
clone_size: -
d_call: TRBD2
j_call: TRBJ2-1
cdr3_aa: CASSLLAGGPNEQFF
cdr3_nt: TGTGCCAGTAGCCTACTAGCGGGGGGACCCAATGAGCAGTTCTTC

v_call: TRBV2
clone_size: -
d_call: TRBD1
j_call: TRBJ2-3
cdr3_aa: CASSDGTGLLDTQYF
cdr3_nt: TGTGCCAGCAGTGATGGGACAGGCCTTCTGGATACGCAGTATTTT

v_call: TRBV27
clone_size: -
d_call: -
j_call: TRBJ2-7
cdr3_aa: CASSFRGEQYF
cdr3_nt: TGTGCCAGCAGTTTCAGGGGCGAGCAGTACTTC

v_call: TRBV27
clone_size: -
d_call: -
j_call: TRBJ2-7
cdr3_aa: CASSPYMGGRDEQYF
cdr3_nt: TGTGCCAGCAGTCCATATATGGGGGGGCGCGACGAGCAGTACTTC

v_call: TRBV6-1
clone_size: few
d_call: TRBD1
j_call: TRBJ2-1
cdr3_aa: CASTQGLNEQFF
cdr3_nt: TGTGCCAGCACACAGGGGCTCAATGAGCAGTTCTTC

v_call: TRBV19
clone_size: -
d_call: -
j_call: TRBJ2-6
cdr3_aa: CASTGLSGANVLTF
cdr3_nt: TGTGCCAGCACGGGACTCTCTGGGGCCAACGTCCTGACTTTC

v_call: TRBV19
clone_size: -
d_call: TRBD1
j_call: TRBJ1-2
cdr3_aa: CASSIQQGADYGYTF
cdr3_nt: TGTGCCAGTAGTATCCAACAGGGGGCCGACTATGGCTACACCTTC

v_call: TRBV19
clone_size: -
d_call: TRBD1
j_call: TRBJ1-1
cdr3_aa: CASIYGQGYTEAFF
cdr3_nt: TGTGCCAGTATTTATGGACAGGGGTACACTGAAGCTTTCTTT

v_call: TRBV7-9
clone_size: many
d_call: TRBD1
j_call: TRBJ1-3
cdr3_aa: CASSQGQAGNTIYF
cdr3_nt: TGTGCCAGCAGCCAGGGACAGGCTGGAAACACCATATATTTT

v_call: TRBV11-2
clone_size: -
d_call: -
j_call: TRBJ2-7
cdr3_aa: CASSSPGFSYEQYF
cdr3_nt: TGTGCCAGCAGCTCGCCAGGGTTTTCGTACGAGCAGTACTTC

v_call: TRBV6-6
clone_size: -
d_call: TRBD2
j_call: TRBJ2-3
cdr3_aa: CASRRGGQDTQYF
cdr3_nt: TGTGCCAGCAGACGGGGGGGACAAGATACGCAGTATTTT

v_call: TRBV10-1
clone_size: -
d_call: -
j_call: TRBJ2-1
cdr3_aa: CASSGGSAWDEQFF
cdr3_nt: TGCGCCAGCAGTGGAGGGTCGGCGTGGGATGAGCAGTTCTTC